This T cell receptor (beta chain) stems from a study of blood T cell repertoires in COVID-19. Clones were sequenced by immunoSEQ multiplex PCR, and TCRdb holds only the in-frame ones, with some missing. This sample has hundreds of thousands of clones, with about 89% found just once. Participants were aged about 18 to 100 years, lived in roughly 25 US areas, and enrolled virtually. The sample taken for sequencing was PBMCs or T cells enriched from blood (not recorded which). The clonotype was recovered from a middle-aged woman who had recovered from COVID-19.

The DNA for the CDR3 is TGTGCCAGCAGCTTATTTCCGACAGGGCCCTCTGGAAACACCATATATTTT. Translation: CASSLFPTGPSGNTIYF. The rearrangement links TRBV7-2 to TRBJ1-3, with 7 nucleotides matching TRBD1. The CDR3 covers 17 residues. The germline V gene encodes CDR1 SGHTA and CDR2 FQGNSA. V trimming: 2 bases; J trimming: 0 bases; junction bases outside the gene matches: 7.